The 27 T cell receptor beta chains below all came from one sample that was sequenced in a study of cytomegalovirus exposure and HLA in healthy donors. The PCR ran on 60 Vbeta and 13 Jbeta primers. Some clones are missing from TCRdb's copy, which holds only in-frame ones; the method was immunoSEQ multiplex PCR. The repertoire holds 200,000 to 250,000 clones, with approximately 83% as singletons. The sequenced sample consisted of PBMCs. All receptors derive from a boy younger than 10 in good health and CMV-seronegative.

The chain links TRBV19 to TRBJ2-1, with no clear D. V lost 3 bases and J lost 7, with 13 bases in between. The germline V gene encodes CDR1 LNHDA and CDR2 SQIVND (reference sequence). The CDR3 is 14 residues long. The CDR3 nucleotides read TGTGCCAGTAGTATCTACGGTCTGAGGAATGAGCAGTTCTTC. Translating gives CASSIYGLRNEQFF.

The genes are TRBV2 and TRBJ1-2, with 7 bases matching TRBD1. Losses at the gene ends were 1 base for V and 3 bases for J; bases not matched to a gene: 2. This CDR3 region has 14 residues. CDR1 and CDR2 (germline): SNHLY, FYNNEI. The CDR3 DNA follows: TGTGCCAGCAGTGAAGAGGGACAGTACTATGGCTACACCTTC. Translated: CASSEEGQYYGYTF. The full variable domain, rest sourced from reference TRBV2 and TRBJ1-2, is EPEVTQTPSHQVTQMGQEVILRCVPISNHLYFYWYRQILGQKVEFLVSFYNNEISEKSEIFDDQFSVERPDGSNFTLKIRSTKLEDSAMYFCASSEEGQYYGYTFGSGTRLTVV.

The J gene is TRBJ2-5, the V gene TRBV27; 8 nucleotides match TRBD2. The CDR3 has 17 residues. Germline trimming cut 5 bases from V and 4 bases from J; bases unmatched to any gene: 15. Germline assignment: CDR1 MNHEY and CDR2 SMNVEV (reference sequence). This chain's CDR3 is CASSPRFVSGIVETQYF. The DNA of the CDR3 is TGTGCCAGCAGTCCCCGCTTTGTTAGCGGGATAGTAGAGACCCAGTACTTC.

This clone was counted a single time. This chain links TRBV11-2 with TRBJ2-1, with 8 nucleotides matching TRBD2. V was clipped by 4 bases and J by 8 bases; unmatched bases: 4. From germline, CDR1 is SGHAT and CDR2 FQNNGV. The CDR3 is 13 amino acids. The CDR3 sequence is CASSSSGGDEQFF. CDR3 nucleotides: TGTGCCAGCAGCTCCTCGGGAGGGGATGAGCAGTTCTTC.

This chain joins TRBV19 and TRBJ2-3; a weak D match, TRBD1 (6 bases). The V gene's germline CDR1 is LNHDA and CDR2 SQIVND (reference sequence). Trimming removed 3 bases from V and 1 base from J, with 11 bases in between. This CDR3 is built from 15 residues. This CDR3 reads CASSISPGGTDTQYF. The CDR3 DNA sequence: TGTGCCAGTAGTATTTCTCCAGGGGGCACAGATACGCAGTATTTT.

The chain joins TRBV6-5 to TRBJ2-7, with 10 bases aligning to TRBD1. J gave up 2 bases and V 6 bases, and 7 bases lay outside the gene matches. The germline V gene has CDR1 MNHEY and CDR2 SVGAGI. The CDR3 sequence is 15 residues long. The CDR3: CASRTGTGATYEQYF. The CDR3 bases are TGTGCCAGCAGGACCGGGACAGGGGCTACCTACGAGCAGTACTTC.

J is TRBJ2-1 and V is TRBV13; TRBD2 agrees at 7 bases. Germline CDR1 and CDR2: PRHDT and FYEKMQ (reference sequence). The CDR3 is made up of 14 amino acids. V shed 2 bases and J 8 bases; nucleotides not matched to a gene: 6. CDR3 residues: CASSLSTSIYEQFF. The CDR3 region has the DNA TGTGCCAGCAGCTTATCGACTAGCATATATGAGCAGTTCTTC.

The chain combines TRBV9 with TRBJ2-1; 7 positions match TRBD2. V was pared by 3 bases and J by 6 bases, with 9 bases of the junction left unmatched. The CDR3 spans 15 residues. CDR1 is SGDLS and CDR2 is YYNGEE in the germline V gene. DNA of the CDR3: TGTGCCAGCAGCGCCGGTGGCGGGGGATCCAATGAGCAGTTCTTC. Its translation is CASSAGGGGSNEQFF.

This chain connects TRBV5-1 to TRBJ1-1, with TRBD1 identical over 9 bases. V shed 3 bases, J shed 4 bases, and the junction held 4 bases outside the gene matches. Germline lookup yields CDR1 SGHRS and CDR2 YFSETQ. The CDR3 sequence is 14 residues long. This CDR3 is CASSSETGGTEAFF. The CDR3 DNA reads TGCGCCAGCAGCTCCGAGACAGGGGGCACTGAAGCTTTCTTT.

This chain's CDR3 is CASYRTGVLAEAFF. The CDR3 region has the DNA TGTGCCAGCTATCGGACAGGGGTTCTAGCTGAAGCTTTCTTT. The chain employs TRBV6-6 and TRBJ1-1; TRBD1 matches at 9 bases. Trimming removed 8 bases from V and 6 bases from J; junction bases left unmatched: 10. This CDR3 is 14 amino acids long. CDR1 is MNHNY, CDR2 SVGAGI, per germline (reference sequence).

J is TRBJ1-2 and V is TRBV5-1; a weak D match, TRBD1 (6 bases). Germline V gene lookup returns CDR1 SGHRS and CDR2 YFSETQ. The CDR3 covers 13 residues. Trimming left V 7 bases short and J 4 bases short, with 14 bases between. The CDR3 is CASGSRGFYGYTF. The CDR3 DNA sequence: TGCGCCAGCGGATCGAGGGGGTTCTATGGCTACACCTTC.

V gene TRBV28 combines with J gene TRBJ1-2, with TRBD1 matching over 8 bases. The CDR3 is 14 residues long. The germline V gene has CDR1 MDHEN and CDR2 SYDVKM. V lost 7 bases and J lost 5; bases outside the gene matches: 9. Here the CDR3 reads CASITGGLWYGYTF. DNA for the CDR3: TGTGCCAGCATAACAGGGGGACTTTGGTATGGCTACACCTTC.

The chain couples TRBV6-1 to TRBJ2-5; 7 nucleotides line up with TRBD2. The J call may be wrong; the DNA end is better matched by TRBJ2-7. The CDR3 length is 15 residues. The V gene's germline CDR1 is MNHNS and CDR2 SASEGT. As DNA, the CDR3 is TGTGCCAGCAGTGAATACGAAGCGGGAACCCACGAGCAGTACTTC. Residues: CASSEYEAGTHEQYF.

This clone was recorded a few times. The V gene is TRBV27, the J gene TRBJ2-6; 7 bases are shared with TRBD1. The germline CDR1 and CDR2 sequences are MNHEY and SMNVEV (reference sequence). The V segment lost 0 bases and the J segment 2 bases; nucleotides outside the gene matches: 13. The CDR3 has 20 amino acids. CDR3 bases: TGTGCCAGCAGTTTATCGAGAGGCAGGGGGATAGTGGCTGGGGCCAACGTCCTGACTTTC. Amino acids: CASSLSRGRGIVAGANVLTF.

This chain joins TRBV6-5 and TRBJ1-2; maybe TRBD1 (6 bases). The CDR3 runs 14 residues. From germline, CDR1 is MNHEY and CDR2 SVGAGI. Between the trimmed V and J ends, which lost 6 bases and 1 base, there was a span of 12 bases. In nucleotides, the CDR3 is TGTGCCAGCAGCCCGGGACAACTTAACTATGGCTACACCTTC. Its translation is CASSPGQLNYGYTF.

The chain couples TRBV7-2 to TRBJ2-1, with D perhaps TRBD2 (5 bases). The ends were cut back, 5 bases at V and 6 bases at J, with 14 bases in the middle. From germline, CDR1 is SGHTA and CDR2 FQGNSA. There are 14 residues in the CDR3. CDR3 sequence reads: CASSQDSTLNEQFF. Written as DNA, the CDR3 is TGTGCCAGCAGCCAGGACTCAACTCTCAATGAGCAGTTCTTC.

The rearrangement links TRBV11-2 to TRBJ2-7; 10 bases align to TRBD1. CDR3 size: 16 residues. Per germline, CDR1 SGHAT and CDR2 FQNNGV. V lost 8 bases, J lost 3 bases, and 13 bases stayed unmatched. Here the CDR3 DNA reads TGTGCCAGCCAAGCCCCGGGGACAGGGGCTGACTACGAGCAGTACTTC. Residues: CASQAPGTGADYEQYF.

This clone appeared a few times. The chain links TRBV21-1 to TRBJ1-2; the table names TRBD1, a call not compared with the DNA. TRBV21-1 is reported as a pseudogene. CDR3 length: 14 amino acids. The CDR3 sequence is CASSKVTATTGYTF. The CDR3 DNA reads TGTGCCAGCAGCAAAGTGACAGCAACAACGGGCTACACCTTC.

The gene calls are TRBV21-1 and TRBJ1-5. TRBV21-1 is given as a pseudogene. This CDR3 contains 15 residues. CDR3 protein: CASSKGARGNQPQHF. CDR3 DNA sequence: TGTGCCAGCAGCAAGGGAGCTCGGGGCAATCAGCCCCAGCATTTT.

The chain couples TRBV11-3 to TRBJ2-5; the match to TRBD2 covers 15 bases. CDR3 length: 18 residues. In germline, CDR1 is SGHNT, CDR2 YENEEA. J was trimmed by 2 bases and V by 4 bases; bases with no gene match: 8. The CDR3 here is CASSSGGLAGGSQETQYF. CDR3 DNA sequence: TGTGCCAGCAGCTCGGGCGGACTAGCGGGAGGGTCACAAGAGACCCAGTACTTC.

V usage is TRBV5-1 and J usage is TRBJ2-4; D is unclear. Germline V gives CDR1 SGHRS, CDR2 YFSETQ. Deletions cut 1 base from V and 9 bases from J, with 14 bases between. This CDR3 comprises 14 residues. The CDR3 DNA is TGCGCCAGCAGCTTGTTGGCCAGGCCTCGCATTCAGTACTTC. It specifies CASSLLARPRIQYF.

V and J are TRBV15 and TRBJ2-7; maybe TRBD1 (6 bases). The CDR3 sequence is 17 residues long. V lost 5 bases and J lost 6, with 26 bases in between. The V gene's germline CDR1 is LNHNV and CDR2 YYDKDF (reference sequence). The CDR3 loop reads CATSGQGQTKAWGEQYF. CDR3 bases: TGTGCCACCAGCGGCCAAGGACAGACAAAAGCTTGGGGCGAGCAGTACTTC.

This chain joins TRBV30 and TRBJ2-2, with TRBD2 identical over 14 bases. The junction had 13 bases not matched to a gene; V was cut back by 0 bases and J by 7 bases. CDR3 length: 19 residues. CDR1 is GTSNPN and CDR2 is SVGIG in the germline V gene (reference sequence). CDR3 sequence (DNA): TGTGCCTGGAGTGTAAAAATCAGAGGGACTAGCGGGAGTGGCGGGGAGCTGTTTTTT. Residues: CAWSVKIRGTSGSGGELFF.

This clone turned up a few times. The V call is TRBV6-5, the J call TRBJ2-1; 7 bases map to TRBD2. V was clipped by 3 bases and J by 6 bases; unmatched bases: 5. This CDR3 spans 14 amino acids. Germline CDR1 is MNHEY and CDR2 is SVGAGI. The chain's CDR3 is CASSYYTSANEQFF. CDR3 nucleotide sequence: TGTGCCAGCAGTTATTATACTAGCGCCAATGAGCAGTTCTTC.

Concerning this clone itself: The sample carries other DNA sequences with the same CDR3. CDR3 nucleotides: TGTGCCAGCAGTGACTCGGCAGGGAATCAGCCCCAGCATTTT. This codes for CASSDSAGNQPQHF. The V gene is TRBV6-4, the J gene TRBJ1-5, with D maybe TRBD1 (5 bases). Germline CDR1 and CDR2: MRHNA and SNTAGT. Trimming cost V 0 bases and J 4 bases, with 7 bases left between them. The CDR3 has 14 residues.

The genes are TRBV19 and TRBJ2-1; D uncertain. This CDR3 comprises 12 residues. V gave up 5 bases and J gave up 1 base, with 3 bases separating them. Per the germline V gene, CDR1 is LNHDA and CDR2 is SQIVND (reference sequence). CDR3 sequence: CASSLSYNEQFF. In DNA, the CDR3 is TGTGCCAGTAGTCTATCCTACAATGAGCAGTTCTTC.

This chain uses TRBV7-8 with TRBJ2-7; the match to TRBD1 covers 8 bases. The germline CDR1 and CDR2 sequences are SGHVS and FQNEAQ. V shed 5 bases, J shed 4 bases, and the junction held 7 bases outside the gene matches. The CDR3 consists of 14 residues. The CDR3 sequence is CASSPGQGWYEQYF. Here the CDR3 DNA reads TGTGCCAGCAGCCCTGGACAGGGTTGGTACGAGCAGTACTTC.